This T cell receptor (beta chain) was captured by sequencing in a study of technical replicates of blood from a handful of donors. Germline V gene data show CDR1 as MNHNY and CDR2 as SVGAGI (reference sequence). V was shortened by 6 bases and J by 4 bases, with 11 bases between the two germline ends. This CDR3 contains 13 residues. This clone was picked up one time. TCRdb's table, derived via immunoSEQ multiplex PCR, lists solely in-frame clones and lacks some. The table includes tens of thousands of clones, roughly 94% detected once. The sequence came from a human donor in good health. This chain connects TRBV6-6 to TRBJ2-3; possible D gene TRBD2, 5 bases. The sequenced sample consisted of T cells isolated from PBMCs. This CDR3 reads CASSQLEADTQYF. The CDR3 DNA reads TGTGCCAGCAGCCAACTGGAGGCAGATACGCAGTATTTT.